A selection of T cell receptor beta chains follows, all from one sample in a study of cytotoxic CD8 clonotypes in ibrutinib-treated CLL. Sequencing used immunoSEQ multiplex PCR; TCRdb keeps in-frame clones, though not all of them. The table includes roughly 190,000 clones, about two thirds detected once. Sequences were derived from PBMCs, sampled after 24 months of ibrutinib treatment. These receptors were obtained from a human donor with chronic lymphocytic leukemia. Both conserved end residues are part of each CDR3. Each record gives: J gene, V gene, clone size, D gene, CDR3 protein, CDR3 DNA. The D gene is left open where the match is weak. Size is omitted from some rows. Given values are once, few, many or a class for expanded clones.

J: TRBJ1-6; V: TRBV6-6; size: .; D: TRBD1; CDR3: CASSYGGGRNSPLHF; DNA: TGTGCCAGCAGTTACGGAGGGGGCAGGAATTCACCCCTCCACTTT
J: TRBJ2-1; V: TRBV14; size: .; D: .; CDR3: CASSQEDIYNEQFF; DNA: TGTGCCAGCAGCCAAGAGGACATCTACAATGAGCAGTTCTTC
J: TRBJ2-2; V: TRBV27; size: .; D: .; CDR3: CASSLSHLRANTGELFF; DNA: TGTGCCAGCAGTTTATCCCATCTCAGAGCGAACACCGGGGAGCTGTTTTTT
J: TRBJ1-2; V: TRBV15; size: .; D: .; CDR3: CATSREEAGKGYTF; DNA: TGTGCCACCAGCAGAGAAGAGGCAGGGAAAGGCTACACCTTC
J: TRBJ2-7; V: TRBV6-6; size: .; D: TRBD2; CDR3: CASSPGGLVSDEQYF; DNA: TGTGCCAGCAGTCCCGGCGGACTAGTCTCCGACGAGCAGTACTTC
J: TRBJ2-1; V: TRBV10-1; size: .; D: TRBD2; CDR3: CASSRLADNEQFF; DNA: TGCGCCAGCAGTCGACTAGCGGACAATGAGCAGTTCTTC
J: TRBJ1-5; V: TRBV7-8; size: .; D: TRBD1; CDR3: CASSDRDRVAINHQPQHF; DNA: TGTGCCAGCAGCGACCGGGACAGGGTTGCTATCAACCATCAGCCCCAGCATTTT
J: TRBJ2-3; V: TRBV19; size: .; D: .; CDR3: CASSIDGTGYTDTQYF; DNA: TGTGCCAGTAGTATAGACGGGACGGGATACACAGATACGCAGTATTTT
J: TRBJ2-7; V: TRBV27; size: .; D: .; CDR3: CASGSGFTYEQYF; DNA: TGTGCCAGCGGGTCCGGGTTTACCTACGAGCAGTACTTC
J: TRBJ2-7; V: TRBV11-3; size: .; D: .; CDR3: CASSVTKQGEQYF; DNA: TGTGCCAGCAGCGTTACCAAGCAGGGCGAGCAGTACTTC
J: TRBJ1-2; V: TRBV28; size: .; D: .; CDR3: CASSLAGGAVHGYTF; DNA: TGTGCCAGCAGTTTAGCGGGGGGCGCGGTCCATGGCTACACCTTC
J: TRBJ1-4; V: TRBV5-4; size: .; D: .; CDR3: CASSLSSGGEKLFF; DNA: TGTGCCAGCAGCTTGTCGTCCGGGGGGGAAAAACTGTTTTTT
J: TRBJ1-2; V: TRBV5-1; size: few; D: .; CDR3: CASSSGLTGGYGYTF; DNA: TGCGCCAGCAGCTCGGGGTTAACAGGCGGCTATGGCTACACCTTC
J: TRBJ2-3; V: TRBV15; size: few; D: .; CDR3: CATSKWAGRTDTQYF; DNA: TGTGCCACCAGCAAGTGGGCGGGACGCACAGATACGCAGTATTTT
J: TRBJ2-5; V: TRBV11-3; size: .; D: TRBD1; CDR3: CASSPRDRNVETQYF; DNA: TGTGCCAGCAGCCCCCGGGACAGGAATGTAGAGACCCAGTACTTC
J: TRBJ1-2; V: TRBV11-2; size: .; D: .; CDR3: CASSLAGLGALRGYTF; DNA: TGTGCCAGCAGCTTAGCGGGGCTTGGGGCACTTCGAGGCTACACCTTC
J: TRBJ2-7; V: TRBV30; size: .; D: .; CDR3: CAWSVGIGFYGQRNYEQYF; DNA: TGTGCCTGGAGTGTAGGGATTGGATTCTATGGACAGAGAAACTACGAGCAGTACTTC
J: TRBJ2-3; V: TRBV14; size: .; D: .; CDR3: CASSQAGYGSDTQYF; DNA: TGTGCCAGCAGCCAGGCAGGGTATGGCTCCGATACGCAGTATTTT
J: TRBJ1-4; V: TRBV7-9; size: .; D: TRBD1; CDR3: CASSFAGTGHEKLFF; DNA: TGTGCCAGCAGCTTCGCCGGGACAGGGCACGAAAAACTGTTTTTT
J: TRBJ2-2; V: TRBV9; size: .; D: .; CDR3: CASSVGWTVNTGELFF; DNA: TGTGCCAGCAGCGTAGGTTGGACCGTCAACACCGGGGAGCTGTTTTTT
J: TRBJ2-4; V: TRBV10-2; size: .; D: TRBD2; CDR3: CASSGAGVPAKNIQYF; DNA: TGCGCCAGCAGCGGAGCGGGAGTTCCAGCCAAAAACATTCAGTACTTC
J: TRBJ2-7; V: TRBV5-1; size: .; D: TRBD2; CDR3: CASSPISGSSYEQYF; DNA: TGCGCCAGCAGCCCGATTAGCGGGAGCTCCTACGAGCAGTACTTC
J: TRBJ2-1; V: TRBV5-6; size: .; D: .; CDR3: CASSHITNRAMGNEQFF; DNA: TGTGCCAGCAGCCACATTACTAACCGGGCGATGGGCAATGAGCAGTTCTTC
J: TRBJ2-5; V: TRBV11-2; size: few; D: .; CDR3: CASSVSGTGQETQYF; DNA: TGTGCCAGCAGCGTTTCCGGGACTGGACAAGAGACCCAGTACTTC
J: TRBJ2-3; V: TRBV29-1; size: .; D: .; CDR3: CSVEGWTGSTDTQYF; DNA: TGCAGCGTTGAAGGTTGGACTGGAAGCACAGATACGCAGTATTTT
J: TRBJ2-3; V: TRBV29-1; size: once; D: TRBD2; CDR3: CSVAWREIEDTQYF; DNA: TGCAGCGTCGCGTGGCGGGAGATCGAAGATACGCAGTATTTT
J: TRBJ1-5; V: TRBV2; size: few; D: .; CDR3: CASSPGRGSNQPQHF; DNA: TGTGCCAGCAGTCCAGGGCGCGGTAGCAATCAGCCCCAGCATTTT
J: TRBJ2-2; V: TRBV27; size: .; D: TRBD2; CDR3: CASSFNGGSGNTGELFF; DNA: TGTGCCAGCAGTTTTAATGGCGGGAGTGGGAACACCGGGGAGCTGTTTTTT
J: TRBJ2-7; V: TRBV5-6; size: .; D: .; CDR3: CASSLRGASYEQYF; DNA: TGTGCCAGCAGCTTACGGGGAGCCTCCTACGAGCAGTACTTC
J: TRBJ2-2; V: TRBV5-1; size: .; D: .; CDR3: CASEPRGDTGELFF; DNA: TGCGCCAGCGAGCCCCGAGGGGACACCGGGGAGCTGTTTTTT
J: TRBJ2-2; V: TRBV5-1; size: .; D: .; CDR3: CASRREGGIGELFF; DNA: TGCGCCAGCAGGAGGGAAGGGGGAATCGGGGAGCTGTTTTTT
J: TRBJ1-5; V: TRBV30; size: .; D: .; CDR3: CAWAEDSNQPQHF; DNA: TGTGCCTGGGCTGAAGATAGCAATCAGCCCCAGCATTTT
J: TRBJ2-3; V: TRBV27; size: .; D: .; CDR3: CASSLLLADTQYF; DNA: TGTGCCAGCAGTCTCCTACTGGCAGATACGCAGTATTTT
J: TRBJ2-1; V: TRBV2; size: .; D: .; CDR3: CASSDQVTPSSYNEQFF; DNA: TGTGCCAGCAGTGATCAAGTCACACCGAGCTCCTACAATGAGCAGTTCTTC
J: TRBJ1-2; V: TRBV2; size: .; D: .; CDR3: CASSERGAANYGYTF; DNA: TGTGCCAGCAGTGAAAGGGGAGCTGCTAACTATGGCTACACCTTC
J: TRBJ2-5; V: TRBV5-1; size: few; D: .; CDR3: CASSLAQETQYF; DNA: TGCGCCAGCAGCTTGGCCCAAGAGACCCAGTACTTC
J: TRBJ2-2; V: TRBV18; size: .; D: .; CDR3: CASSLTGATGELFF; DNA: TGTGCCAGCTCACTCACCGGAGCTACCGGGGAGCTGTTTTTT
J: TRBJ2-7; V: TRBV6-5; size: few; D: .; CDR3: CACGRHSYEQYF; DNA: TGTGCCTGCGGCAGACATAGCTACGAGCAGTACTTC
J: TRBJ2-1; V: TRBV6-6; size: few; D: .; CDR3: CASSSNRYSSYNEQFF; DNA: TGTGCCAGCAGCTCAAACCGGTACAGCTCCTACAATGAGCAGTTCTTC
J: TRBJ2-1; V: TRBV18; size: .; D: .; CDR3: CASSSAGYNEQFF; DNA: TGTGCCAGCTCGTCGGCGGGATACAATGAGCAGTTCTTC
J: TRBJ2-7; V: TRBV6-5; size: .; D: .; CDR3: CASRDETRHAYEQYF; DNA: TGTGCCAGCAGAGACGAGACCCGCCATGCCTACGAGCAGTACTTC
J: TRBJ2-1; V: TRBV19; size: .; D: TRBD2; CDR3: CASTLGLAGGVVPYNEQFF; DNA: TGTGCCAGTACCCTGGGGCTAGCGGGAGGAGTTGTACCCTACAATGAGCAGTTCTTC
J: TRBJ2-5; V: TRBV27; size: .; D: TRBD1; CDR3: CASSLTFMGQKETQYF; DNA: TGTGCCAGCAGTTTAACCTTTATGGGACAGAAAGAGACCCAGTACTTC
J: TRBJ1-5; V: TRBV7-8; size: .; D: .; CDR3: CASSFVGGYQPQHF; DNA: TGTGCCAGCAGCTTTGTAGGGGGTTATCAGCCCCAGCATTTT
J: TRBJ1-5; V: TRBV5-1; size: .; D: .; CDR3: CASSFLPGDNQPQHF; DNA: TGCGCCAGCAGCTTTCTTCCGGGGGACAATCAGCCCCAGCATTTT
J: TRBJ2-6; V: TRBV5-4; size: few; D: TRBD2; CDR3: CASSQDLAGLSGANVLTF; DNA: TGTGCCAGCAGCCAGGATTTAGCGGGACTCTCTGGGGCCAACGTCCTGACTTTC
J: TRBJ1-3; V: TRBV28; size: .; D: .; CDR3: CASSQGLPGNTIYF; DNA: TGTGCCAGCAGTCAGGGCCTTCCTGGAAACACCATATATTTT
J: TRBJ2-7; V: TRBV11-1; size: .; D: .; CDR3: CASSPHGGLSYEQYF; DNA: TGTGCCAGCAGCCCCCACGGGGGCCTTTCCTACGAGCAGTACTTC
J: TRBJ2-3; V: TRBV28; size: .; D: TRBD2; CDR3: CASSPGLAVYTQYF; DNA: TGTGCCAGCAGTCCGGGACTAGCAGTATATACGCAGTATTTT
J: TRBJ2-7; V: TRBV30; size: .; D: .; CDR3: CAWSPWGYEQYF; DNA: TGTGCCTGGTCTCCCTGGGGCTACGAGCAGTACTTC
J: TRBJ2-2; V: TRBV18; size: .; D: TRBD1; CDR3: CASSPATGFALNTGELFF; DNA: TGTGCCAGCTCACCAGCGACAGGGTTCGCTTTGAACACCGGGGAGCTGTTTTTT
J: TRBJ2-1; V: TRBV25-1; size: few; D: .; CDR3: CASSDGGPFYNEQFF; DNA: TGTGCCAGCAGTGACGGGGGACCCTTCTACAATGAGCAGTTCTTC
J: TRBJ2-2; V: TRBV2; size: .; D: .; CDR3: CASSPPGELFF; DNA: TGTGCCAGCAGCCCCCCCGGGGAGCTGTTTTTT
J: TRBJ2-2; V: TRBV9; size: .; D: .; CDR3: CASSTRPYTGELFF; DNA: TGTGCCAGCAGCACGAGACCCTACACCGGGGAGCTGTTTTTT
J: TRBJ2-2; V: TRBV5-4; size: .; D: .; CDR3: CASSQGGPGELFF; DNA: TGTGCCAGCAGCCAAGGTGGTCCCGGGGAGCTGTTTTTT
J: TRBJ2-5; V: TRBV30; size: .; D: TRBD2; CDR3: CAFRSGRAGETQYF; DNA: TGTGCCTTCCGTAGCGGGAGGGCCGGGGAGACCCAGTACTTC
J: TRBJ2-3; V: TRBV4-3; size: .; D: .; CDR3: CASSQGFSDTQYF; DNA: TGCGCCAGCAGCCAAGGCTTTTCAGATACGCAGTATTTT
J: TRBJ2-2; V: TRBV7-6; size: .; D: .; CDR3: CASSLPPWTMTGELFF; DNA: TGTGCCAGCAGCTTACCTCCTTGGACTATGACCGGGGAGCTGTTTTTT
J: TRBJ1-2; V: TRBV6-5; size: .; D: .; CDR3: CASSLAGLGYGYTF; DNA: TGTGCCAGCAGTCTAGCGGGACTCGGCTATGGCTACACCTTC